A selection of T cell receptor beta chains follows, all from one sample in a study of shared clonotypes between healthy human individuals. The data were produced by immunoSEQ multiplex PCR, yet TCRdb's version contains in-frame clones alone and is incomplete. The repertoire holds about 2.3 million clones, with under 95% as singletons. The sequenced sample consisted of naive CD4+ T cells from PBMCs. The receptors here all came from a man between 18 and 35 years old in good health. Some clones in this sample may be carry-over from other donors' samples. The CDR3 runs from the conserved cysteine through the conserved F or W. The D gene is left open where the match is weak. For some rows the clone size is stated as once, few or many, or as a class when expanded; others skip it.

cdr3_aa | cdr3_nt | v_call | d_call | clone_size | j_call
CASSLGAATYEQYF | TGTGCCAGCAGTTTAGGAGCGGCGACCTACGAGCAGTACTTC | TRBV28 | NA | NA | TRBJ2-7
CASSPQSRASGRAGDTQYF | TGTGCCAGCAGCCCACAATCTCGGGCTAGCGGGAGGGCTGGAGATACGCAGTATTTT | TRBV9 | TRBD2 | NA | TRBJ2-3
CASSATGQGEYTEAFF | TGCGCCAGCAGCGCGACCGGACAGGGGGAGTACACTGAAGCTTTCTTT | TRBV5-1 | TRBD1 | NA | TRBJ1-1
CASSPRVELTDTQYF | TGTGCCAGCTCACCTCGGGTAGAGCTAACAGATACGCAGTATTTT | TRBV18 | NA | NA | TRBJ2-3
CASSTTVYYEQYF | TGTGCCAGTAGTACGACAGTATACTACGAGCAGTACTTC | TRBV19 | NA | NA | TRBJ2-7
CASSAGTGINYGYTF | TGTGCCAGCAGCGCGGGGACAGGAATCAACTATGGCTACACCTTC | TRBV9 | TRBD1 | NA | TRBJ1-2
CASSVDGDTQYF | TGTGCCAGCAGCGTCGACGGAGATACGCAGTATTTT | TRBV9 | NA | NA | TRBJ2-3
CASSEVSGQGTYGYTF | TGTGCCAGCAGTGAAGTGTCGGGACAGGGGACCTATGGCTACACCTTC | TRBV6-1 | TRBD1 | NA | TRBJ1-2
CASSVGGSEAFF | TGTGCCAGCAGCGTCGGGGGTTCTGAAGCTTTCTTT | TRBV9 | NA | NA | TRBJ1-1
CASTAGGGRILWRAFF | TGTGCCAGCACGGCAGGAGGGGGGCGAATACTGTGGAGGGCTTTCTTT | TRBV14 | NA | few | TRBJ1-1
CASSLASITGELFF | TGCGCCAGCAGCTTGGCGTCTATCACCGGGGAGCTGTTTTTT | TRBV5-1 | NA | NA | TRBJ2-2
CAWTRGSYNEQFF | TGTGCCTGGACCCGGGGCTCCTACAATGAGCAGTTCTTC | TRBV30 | NA | NA | TRBJ2-1
CASSHPGGTSGSMHEQFF | TGTGCCAGCAGCCACCCCGGAGGGACGAGCGGGAGTATGCATGAGCAGTTCTTC | TRBV4-2 | TRBD2 | NA | TRBJ2-1
CSVAGWRGDEQFF | TGCAGCGTTGCTGGGTGGCGGGGCGATGAGCAGTTCTTC | TRBV29-1 | NA | NA | TRBJ2-1
CASSPPGGIDTEAFF | TGTGCCAGCAGTCCCCCAGGGGGGATAGACACTGAAGCTTTCTTT | TRBV6-6 | TRBD1 | NA | TRBJ1-1
CASSLAAPPAFF | TGTGCCAGCAGCTTAGCGGCCCCTCCGGCGTTCTTC | TRBV7-2 | NA | NA | TRBJ2-1
CASSLAHTEAFF | TGTGCCAGCAGCCTGGCTCACACTGAAGCTTTCTTT | TRBV7-9 | NA | few | TRBJ1-1
CASTFLVGLAGYEQYF | TGTGCCAGCACCTTCCTGGTAGGGCTAGCGGGATACGAGCAGTACTTC | TRBV7-9 | TRBD2 | NA | TRBJ2-7
CASSKFSPSGSDPLYEQYF | TGTGCCAGCAGCAAATTTTCCCCTAGCGGGTCGGACCCCTTATACGAGCAGTACTTC | TRBV21-1 | NA | once | TRBJ2-7
CASSLAAYEQYF | TGTGCCAGCAGCTTAGCGGCCTACGAGCAGTACTTC | TRBV7-9 | NA | once | TRBJ2-7
CASSLELADNEQFF | TGTGCCAGCAGCTTAGAACTAGCGGACAATGAGCAGTTCTTC | TRBV7-2 | TRBD2 | NA | TRBJ2-1